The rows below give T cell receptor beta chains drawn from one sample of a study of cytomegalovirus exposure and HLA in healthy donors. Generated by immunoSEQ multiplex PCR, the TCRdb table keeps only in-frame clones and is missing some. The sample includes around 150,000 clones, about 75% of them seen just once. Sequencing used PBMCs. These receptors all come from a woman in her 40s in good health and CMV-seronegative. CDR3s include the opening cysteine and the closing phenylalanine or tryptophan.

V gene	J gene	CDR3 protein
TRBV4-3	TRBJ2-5	CASSQVKQGAGETQYF
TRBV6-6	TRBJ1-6	CASRRDNSYNSPLHF
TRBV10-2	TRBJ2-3	CASSEISGGAGHTQYF
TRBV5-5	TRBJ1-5	CASNLQDNQPQHF
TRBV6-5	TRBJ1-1	CASSSGQMNTEAFF
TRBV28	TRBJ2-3	CASRNSDTDTQYF
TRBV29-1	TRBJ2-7	CSATGGRYEQYF
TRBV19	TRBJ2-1	CASSIAGTLAYNEQFF
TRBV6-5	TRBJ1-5	CATNREYSNQPQHF
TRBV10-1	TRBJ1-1	CASPGRDGTEAFF
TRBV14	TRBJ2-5	CASSQARGTQETQYF
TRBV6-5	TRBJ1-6	CASTNRRDSPLHF
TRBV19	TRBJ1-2	CASSIGVSNYGYTF
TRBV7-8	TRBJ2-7	CASSLIRADYEQYF